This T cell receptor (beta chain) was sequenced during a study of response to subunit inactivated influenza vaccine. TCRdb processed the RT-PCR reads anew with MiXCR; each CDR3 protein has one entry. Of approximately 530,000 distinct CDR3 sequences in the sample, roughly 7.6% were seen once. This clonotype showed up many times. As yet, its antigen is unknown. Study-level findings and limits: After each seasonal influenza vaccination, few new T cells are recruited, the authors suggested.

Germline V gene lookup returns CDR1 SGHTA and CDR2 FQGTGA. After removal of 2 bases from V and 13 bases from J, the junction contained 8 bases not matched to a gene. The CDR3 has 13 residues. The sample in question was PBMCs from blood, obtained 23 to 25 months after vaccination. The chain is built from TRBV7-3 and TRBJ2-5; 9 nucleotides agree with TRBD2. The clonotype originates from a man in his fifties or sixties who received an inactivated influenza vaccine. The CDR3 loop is CASSLEGAGLAYF. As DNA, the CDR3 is TGTGCCAGCAGCTTAGAAGGGGCGGGACTAGCGTACTTC.